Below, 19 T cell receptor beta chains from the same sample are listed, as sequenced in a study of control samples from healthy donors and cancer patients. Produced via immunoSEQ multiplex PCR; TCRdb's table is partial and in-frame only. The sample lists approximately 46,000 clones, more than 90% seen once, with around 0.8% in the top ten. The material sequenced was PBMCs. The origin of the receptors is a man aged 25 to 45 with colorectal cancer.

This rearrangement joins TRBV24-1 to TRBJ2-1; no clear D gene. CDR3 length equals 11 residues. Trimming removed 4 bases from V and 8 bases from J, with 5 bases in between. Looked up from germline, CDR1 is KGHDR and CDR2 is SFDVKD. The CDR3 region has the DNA TGTGCCACCAGTGAACTCCATGAGCAGTTCTTC. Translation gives CATSELHEQFF.

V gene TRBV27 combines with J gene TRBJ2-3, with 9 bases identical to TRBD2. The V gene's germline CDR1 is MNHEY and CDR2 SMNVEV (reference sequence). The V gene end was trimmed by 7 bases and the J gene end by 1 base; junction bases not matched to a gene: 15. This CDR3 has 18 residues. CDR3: CASKRSGGLMTGTDTQYF. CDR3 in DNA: TGTGCCAGCAAAAGAAGCGGGGGGCTTATGACAGGCACAGATACGCAGTATTTT.

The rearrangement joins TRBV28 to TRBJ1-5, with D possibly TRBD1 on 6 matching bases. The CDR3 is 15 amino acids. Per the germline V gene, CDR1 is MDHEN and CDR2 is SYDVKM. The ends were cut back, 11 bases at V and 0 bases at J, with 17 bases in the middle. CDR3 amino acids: CAEAGAAYSNQPQHF. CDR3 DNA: TGTGCCGAAGCGGGGGCAGCTTATAGCAATCAGCCCCAGCATTTT.

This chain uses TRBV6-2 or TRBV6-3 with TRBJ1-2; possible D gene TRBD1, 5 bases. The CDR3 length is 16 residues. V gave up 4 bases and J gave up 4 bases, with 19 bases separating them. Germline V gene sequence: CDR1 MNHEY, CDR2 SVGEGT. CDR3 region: CASSWALGPPAYGYTF. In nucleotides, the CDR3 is TGTGCCAGCAGTTGGGCCCTGGGGCCTCCCGCCTATGGCTACACCTTC.

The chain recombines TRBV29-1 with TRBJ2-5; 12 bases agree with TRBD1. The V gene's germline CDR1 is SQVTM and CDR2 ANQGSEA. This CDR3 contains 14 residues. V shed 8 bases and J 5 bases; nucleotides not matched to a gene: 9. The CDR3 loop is CSTEGQGAVETQYF. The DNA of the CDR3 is TGCAGCACTGAGGGACAGGGGGCGGTGGAGACCCAGTACTTC.

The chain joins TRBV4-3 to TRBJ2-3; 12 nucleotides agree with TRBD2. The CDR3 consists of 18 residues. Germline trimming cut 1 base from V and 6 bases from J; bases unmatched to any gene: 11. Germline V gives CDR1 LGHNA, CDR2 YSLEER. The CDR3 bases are TGCGCCAGCAGCCAAGTGGTACGCCTAGCGGGGGGGCCGGATACGCAGTATTTT. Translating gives CASSQVVRLAGGPDTQYF.

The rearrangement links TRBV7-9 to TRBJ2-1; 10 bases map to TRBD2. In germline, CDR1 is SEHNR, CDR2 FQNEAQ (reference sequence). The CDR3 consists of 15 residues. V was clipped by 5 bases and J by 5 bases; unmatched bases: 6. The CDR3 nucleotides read TGTGCCAGCAGCACGGGACTAGCGTTTGACAATGAGCAGTTCTTC. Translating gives CASSTGLAFDNEQFF.

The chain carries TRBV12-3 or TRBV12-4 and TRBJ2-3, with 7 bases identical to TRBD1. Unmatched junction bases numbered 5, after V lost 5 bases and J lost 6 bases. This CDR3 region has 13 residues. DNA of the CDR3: TGTGCCAGCAGTCCATCGACAGGGGATACGCAGTATTTT. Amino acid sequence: CASSPSTGDTQYF.

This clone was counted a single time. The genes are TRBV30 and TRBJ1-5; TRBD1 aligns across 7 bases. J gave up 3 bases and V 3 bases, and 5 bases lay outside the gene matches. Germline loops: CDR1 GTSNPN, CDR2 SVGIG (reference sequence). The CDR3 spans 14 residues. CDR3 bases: TGTGCCTGGAGGCAACAGGGGCCCAATCAGCCCCAGCATTTT. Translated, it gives CAWRQQGPNQPQHF.

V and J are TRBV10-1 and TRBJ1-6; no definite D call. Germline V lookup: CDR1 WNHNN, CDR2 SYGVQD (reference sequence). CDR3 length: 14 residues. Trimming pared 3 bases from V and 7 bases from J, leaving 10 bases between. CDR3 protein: CASSEVAGNSPLHF. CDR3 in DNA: TGCGCCAGCAGTGAAGTTGCCGGGAATTCACCCCTCCACTTT.

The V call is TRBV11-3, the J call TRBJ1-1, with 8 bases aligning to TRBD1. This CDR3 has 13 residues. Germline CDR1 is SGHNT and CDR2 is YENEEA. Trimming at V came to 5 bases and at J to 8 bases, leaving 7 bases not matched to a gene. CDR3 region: CASSKGQGLEAFF. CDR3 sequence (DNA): TGTGCCAGCAGCAAAGGACAGGGACTCGAAGCTTTCTTT.

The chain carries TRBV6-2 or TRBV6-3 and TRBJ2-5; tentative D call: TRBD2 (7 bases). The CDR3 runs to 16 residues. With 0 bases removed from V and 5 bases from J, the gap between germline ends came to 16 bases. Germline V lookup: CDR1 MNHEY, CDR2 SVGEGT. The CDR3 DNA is TGTGCCAGCAGTTACTCAGCAGGAGGGGGGGTGGAGACCCAGTACTTC. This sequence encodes CASSYSAGGGVETQYF.

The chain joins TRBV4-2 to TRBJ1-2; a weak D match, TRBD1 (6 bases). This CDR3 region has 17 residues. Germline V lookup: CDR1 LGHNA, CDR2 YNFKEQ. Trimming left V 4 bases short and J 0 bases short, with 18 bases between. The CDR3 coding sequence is TGTGCCAGCAGCCCGGCAGGGGCCTCTGAGGCTAACTATGGCTACACCTTC. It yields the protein CASSPAGASEANYGYTF.

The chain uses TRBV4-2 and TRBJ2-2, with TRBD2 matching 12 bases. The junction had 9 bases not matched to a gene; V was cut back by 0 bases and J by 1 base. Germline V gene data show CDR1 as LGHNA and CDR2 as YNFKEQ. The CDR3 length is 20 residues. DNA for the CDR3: TGTGCCAGCAGCCAAGATTTGGTACTAGCGGGGGGAGGGAACACCGGGGAGCTGTTTTTT. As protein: CASSQDLVLAGGGNTGELFF.

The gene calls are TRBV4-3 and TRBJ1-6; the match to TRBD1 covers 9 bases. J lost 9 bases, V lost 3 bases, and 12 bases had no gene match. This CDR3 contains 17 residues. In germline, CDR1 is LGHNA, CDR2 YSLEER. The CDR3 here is CASSHILVEGQGSPLHF. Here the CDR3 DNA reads TGCGCCAGCAGCCACATCCTGGTGGAGGGACAGGGTTCACCCCTCCACTTT.

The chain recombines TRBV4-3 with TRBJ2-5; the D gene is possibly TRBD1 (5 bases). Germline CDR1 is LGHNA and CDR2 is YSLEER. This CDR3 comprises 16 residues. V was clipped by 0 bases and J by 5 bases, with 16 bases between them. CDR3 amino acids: CASSQDLGRVMETQYF. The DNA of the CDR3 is TGCGCCAGCAGCCAAGATCTGGGCAGGGTAATGGAGACCCAGTACTTC.

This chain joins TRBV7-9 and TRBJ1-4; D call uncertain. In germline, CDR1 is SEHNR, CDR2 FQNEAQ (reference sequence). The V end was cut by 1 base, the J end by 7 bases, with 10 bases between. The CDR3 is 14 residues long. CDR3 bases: TGTGCCAGCAGCTTAGGGGGAACAGTTGAAAAACTGTTTTTT. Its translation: CASSLGGTVEKLFF.

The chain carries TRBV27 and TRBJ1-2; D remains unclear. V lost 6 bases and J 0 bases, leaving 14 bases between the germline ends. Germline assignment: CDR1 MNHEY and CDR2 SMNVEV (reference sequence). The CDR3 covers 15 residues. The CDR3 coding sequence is TGTGCCAGCAGAACTGGCGGACTCACTAACTATGGCTACACCTTC. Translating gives CASRTGGLTNYGYTF.

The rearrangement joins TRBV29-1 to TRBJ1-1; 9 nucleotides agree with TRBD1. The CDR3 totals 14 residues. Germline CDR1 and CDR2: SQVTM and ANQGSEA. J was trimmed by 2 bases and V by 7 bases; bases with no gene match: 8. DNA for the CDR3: TGCAGCGGGAAACAGGGGGCGCAAAACACTGAAGCTTTCTTT. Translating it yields CSGKQGAQNTEAFF.